Described below is a single T cell receptor beta chain sequence and its context. The data belong to a study of shared clonotypes between healthy human individuals. Generated by immunoSEQ multiplex PCR, the TCRdb table keeps only in-frame clones and is missing some. This sample has roughly 2.5 million clones, with more than 90% found just once. Germline values: CDR1 SNHLY, CDR2 FYNNEI. Trimming cost V 6 bases and J 4 bases; bases outside gene matches: 7. This CDR3 region has 16 residues. The chain combines TRBV2 with TRBJ2-3; 13 nucleotides align to TRBD2. Material for sequencing was naive CD4+ T cells sorted from blood. Subset: CD45RA+ positively selected. The sequence was collected from a man between 18 and 29 years old in good health. This chain's CDR3 is CASRRTSGSNSDTQYF. CDR3 DNA: TGTGCCAGCAGGCGGACTAGCGGGAGTAACTCAGATACGCAGTATTTT.